The rows below give T cell receptor beta chains drawn from one sample of a study of glioma-infiltrating T cells. MiXCR was run by TCRdb on the multiplex PCR reads, yielding one entry per CDR3 protein. The sample contains about 200,000 distinct CDR3 sequences, over 30% of which appear only once. Sequencing was done on a sample of glioma tissue, nonneoplastic brain tissue, or PBMCs (not recorded which). The origin of the receptors is a human donor with low-grade glioma or glioblastoma, undergoing nonglioma brain surgery, or in good health (not recorded which). Each CDR3 is given with its conserved first and last residue.

j_call v_call cdr3_aa
TRBJ1-5 TRBV12-5 CASGSGQGNNQPQHF
TRBJ2-2 TRBV4-1 CASSQDRTAGELFF
TRBJ2-3 TRBV24-1 CATSEPLATDTQYF
TRBJ1-1 TRBV20-1 CSARGTGGAFYTEAFF
TRBJ2-1 TRBV5-4 CASSSPIAGEQFF
TRBJ1-1 TRBV24-1 CATSLDSLYTEAFF
TRBJ2-4 TRBV4-3 CASSQTGTSNIQYF
TRBJ1-3 TRBV5-6 CASSLDWATGNTIYF
TRBJ2-4 TRBV7-9 CASSLAENIQYF
TRBJ1-1 TRBV27 CASSPSGYTGTEALF
TRBJ2-1 TRBV6-5 CASNYWTIGTKRRFF
TRBJ1-2 TRBV18 CASSPIQGATDYGYTF
TRBJ2-7 TRBV20-1 CSARMLGGVYEQYF
TRBJ1-1 TRBV20-1 CSARDLTGDSMNTEAFF
TRBJ2-1 TRBV6-5 CASSLSGHREQFF
TRBJ1-3 TRBV30 CAWSVLLSGNTIYF
TRBJ2-5 TRBV6-6 CASSLTSGTKETQYF
TRBJ2-1 TRBV20-1 CSARIIRGNEQFF
TRBJ2-1 TRBV20-1 CSAGYVTGAMGEQFF
TRBJ1-1 TRBV11-2 CASSGEHTEAFF
TRBJ2-3 TRBV6-2/TRBV6-3 CASIPRFSGKSRTDTQYF
TRBJ1-5 TRBV12-3/TRBV12-4 CASSLEGAGGDQPQHF
TRBJ2-7 TRBV15 CATSRDKAGGDYEQYF
TRBJ1-2 TRBV5-4 CASNLGTANYGYTF